The 4 T cell receptor beta chains given below trace back to one sample, sequenced in a study of OX40 agonist ivuxolimab in advanced cancers. This table comes from immunoSEQ multiplex PCR, and its TCRdb copy is limited to in-frame clones, with some not included. Seen here are over 50,000 clones, 70% to 90% observed once, and the top ten hold approximately 4.7%. The sample here was CD4+ or CD8+ T cells sorted from blood, taken in a trial of the OX40 agonist ivuxolimab. The receptors here all came from an adult with an advanced solid tumor such as melanoma, head and neck, liver or kidney cancer.

The chain combines TRBV10-3 with TRBJ2-1, with 9 bases identical to TRBD2. The germline V gene has CDR1 ENHRY and CDR2 SYGVKD. V lost 0 bases, J lost 7 bases, and 13 bases stayed unmatched. CDR3 size: 18 residues. The chain's CDR3 is CAISESTSGAYVGNEQFF. In DNA form, the CDR3 reads TGTGCCATCAGTGAGTCGACTAGCGGCGCGTACGTGGGGAATGAGCAGTTCTTC.

This chain connects TRBV6-5 to TRBJ2-2, with TRBD2 as a possible D gene (6 bases). V was cut by 5 bases and J by 1 base, with 11 bases left in between. The V gene's germline CDR1 is MNHEY and CDR2 SVGAGI. This CDR3 comprises 15 residues. The CDR3 coding sequence is TGTGCCAGCAGTAGCCGGGAGAAGAACACCGGGGAGCTGTTTTTT. This gives the protein CASSSREKNTGELFF.

This clone occurred once. The chain joins TRBV28 to TRBJ1-2, with unresolved D. This CDR3 has 14 amino acids. From germline, CDR1 is MDHEN and CDR2 SYDVKM. V was clipped by 7 bases and J by 8 bases, with 20 bases between them. The CDR3 DNA is TGTGCCAGCACCCCCGGGCCGGCCGGAGGGGGCTACACCTTC. Protein: CASTPGPAGGGYTF.

The chain is built from TRBV7-9 and TRBJ2-5; TRBD2 is a possible D gene (5 bases). Germline V CDR1 and CDR2: SEHNR, FQNEAQ (reference sequence). CDR3 size: 13 residues. Trimming took 5 bases from V and 2 from J, leaving 9 bases between them. CDR3 nucleotide sequence: TGTGCCAGCAGCCGGGAATTTCAAGAGACCCAGTACTTC. It encodes CASSREFQETQYF.